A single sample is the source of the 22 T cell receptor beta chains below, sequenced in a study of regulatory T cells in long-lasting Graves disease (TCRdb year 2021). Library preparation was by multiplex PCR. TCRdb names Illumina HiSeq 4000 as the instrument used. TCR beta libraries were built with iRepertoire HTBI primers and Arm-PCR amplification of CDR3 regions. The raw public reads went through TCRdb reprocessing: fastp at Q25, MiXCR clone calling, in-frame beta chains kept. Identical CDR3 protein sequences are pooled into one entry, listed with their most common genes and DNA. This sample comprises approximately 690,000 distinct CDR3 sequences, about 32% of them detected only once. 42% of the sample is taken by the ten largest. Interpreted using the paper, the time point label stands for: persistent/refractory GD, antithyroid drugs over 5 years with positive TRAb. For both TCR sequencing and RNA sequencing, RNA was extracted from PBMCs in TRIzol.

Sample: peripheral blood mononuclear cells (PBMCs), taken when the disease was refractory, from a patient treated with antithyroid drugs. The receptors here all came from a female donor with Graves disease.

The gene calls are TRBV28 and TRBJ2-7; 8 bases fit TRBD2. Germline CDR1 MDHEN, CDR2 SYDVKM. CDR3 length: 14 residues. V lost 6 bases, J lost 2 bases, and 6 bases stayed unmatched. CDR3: CASSPGGDTYEQYF. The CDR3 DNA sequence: TGTGCCAGCAGCCCCGGGGGGGATACCTACGAGCAGTACTTC.

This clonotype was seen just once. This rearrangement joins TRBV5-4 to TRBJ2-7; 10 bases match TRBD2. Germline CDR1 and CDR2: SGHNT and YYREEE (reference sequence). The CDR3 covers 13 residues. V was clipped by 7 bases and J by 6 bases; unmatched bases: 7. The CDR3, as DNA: TGTGCCAGCGGGGCTAGCGGGAGCTCCGAGCAGTACTTC. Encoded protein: CASGASGSSEQYF.

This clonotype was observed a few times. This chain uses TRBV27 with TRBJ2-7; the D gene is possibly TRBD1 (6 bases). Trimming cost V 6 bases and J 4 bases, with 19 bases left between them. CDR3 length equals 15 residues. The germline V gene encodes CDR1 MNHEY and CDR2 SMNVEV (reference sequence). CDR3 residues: CASSPRSTGRYEQYF. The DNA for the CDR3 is TGTGCCAGCAGCCCCCGCTCTACAGGGAGATACGAGCAGTACTTC.

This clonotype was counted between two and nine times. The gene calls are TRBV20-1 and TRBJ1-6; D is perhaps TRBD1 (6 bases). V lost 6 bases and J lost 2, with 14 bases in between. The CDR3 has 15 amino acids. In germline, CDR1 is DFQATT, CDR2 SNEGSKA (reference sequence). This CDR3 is CSAKRGDPYNSPLHF. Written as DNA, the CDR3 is TGCAGTGCCAAGAGGGGGGATCCCTATAATTCACCCCTCCACTTT.

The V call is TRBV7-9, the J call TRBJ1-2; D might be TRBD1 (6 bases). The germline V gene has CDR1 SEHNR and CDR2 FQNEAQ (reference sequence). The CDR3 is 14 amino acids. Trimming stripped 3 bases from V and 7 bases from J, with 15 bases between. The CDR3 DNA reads TGTGCCAGCAGCTTCTCCAGGGGAGATAGTGGCTACACCTTC. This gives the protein CASSFSRGDSGYTF.

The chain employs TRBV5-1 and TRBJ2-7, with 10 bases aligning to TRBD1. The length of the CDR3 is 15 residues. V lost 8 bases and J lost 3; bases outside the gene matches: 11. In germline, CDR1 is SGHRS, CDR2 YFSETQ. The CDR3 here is CARILSGTGVYEQYF. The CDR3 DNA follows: TGCGCCAGGATTTTATCCGGGACAGGGGTCTACGAGCAGTACTTC.

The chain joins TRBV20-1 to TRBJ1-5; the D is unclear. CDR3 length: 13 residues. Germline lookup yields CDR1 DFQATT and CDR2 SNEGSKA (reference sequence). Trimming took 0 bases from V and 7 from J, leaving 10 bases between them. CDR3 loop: CSARDGPNQPQHF. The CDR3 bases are TGCAGTGCTAGAGATGGGCCGAACCAGCCCCAGCATTTT.

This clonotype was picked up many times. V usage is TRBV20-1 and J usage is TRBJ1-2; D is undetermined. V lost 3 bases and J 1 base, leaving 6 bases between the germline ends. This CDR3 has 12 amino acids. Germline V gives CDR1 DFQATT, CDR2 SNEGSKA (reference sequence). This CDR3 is CSAREGNYGYTF. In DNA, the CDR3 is TGCAGTGCTAGGGAGGGTAACTATGGCTACACCTTC.

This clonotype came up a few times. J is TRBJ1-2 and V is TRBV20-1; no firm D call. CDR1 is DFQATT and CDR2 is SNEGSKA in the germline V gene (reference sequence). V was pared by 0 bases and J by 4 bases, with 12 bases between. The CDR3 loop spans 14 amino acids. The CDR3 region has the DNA TGCAGTGCTAGAGATTTAGTCCGCCCCTATGGCTACACCTTC. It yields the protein CSARDLVRPYGYTF.

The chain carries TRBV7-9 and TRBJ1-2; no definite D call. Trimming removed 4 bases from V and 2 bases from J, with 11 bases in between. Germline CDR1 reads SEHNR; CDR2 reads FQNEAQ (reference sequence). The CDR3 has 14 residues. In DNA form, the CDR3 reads TGTGCCAGCAGCTCCGGGCCCGTAAACTATGGCTACACCTTC. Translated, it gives CASSSGPVNYGYTF.

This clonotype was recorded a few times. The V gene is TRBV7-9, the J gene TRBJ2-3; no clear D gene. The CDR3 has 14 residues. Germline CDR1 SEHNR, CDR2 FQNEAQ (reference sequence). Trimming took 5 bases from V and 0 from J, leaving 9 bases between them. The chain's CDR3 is CASSGESSTDTQYF. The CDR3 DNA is TGTGCCAGCAGCGGGGAATCTAGCACAGATACGCAGTATTTT.

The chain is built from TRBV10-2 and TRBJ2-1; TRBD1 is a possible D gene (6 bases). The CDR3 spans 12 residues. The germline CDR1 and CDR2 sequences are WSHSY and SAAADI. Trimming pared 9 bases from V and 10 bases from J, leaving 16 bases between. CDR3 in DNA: TGCGCCAGTTCGACAGGAGCTTTAGAGCAGTTCTTC. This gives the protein CASSTGALEQFF.

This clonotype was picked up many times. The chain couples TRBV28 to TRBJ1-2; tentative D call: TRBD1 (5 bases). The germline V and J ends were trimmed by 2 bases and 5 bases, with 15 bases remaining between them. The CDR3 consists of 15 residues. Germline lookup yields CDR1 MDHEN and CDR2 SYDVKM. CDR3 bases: TGTGCCAGCAGTTTAAGGACCGGGACGACATATGGCTACACCTTC. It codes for CASSLRTGTTYGYTF.

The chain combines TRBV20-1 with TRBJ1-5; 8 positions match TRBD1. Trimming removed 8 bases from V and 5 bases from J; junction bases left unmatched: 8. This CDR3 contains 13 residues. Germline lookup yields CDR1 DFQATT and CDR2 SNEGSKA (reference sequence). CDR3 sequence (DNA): TGCAGTACCAGGGGGCGCTGGGATCAGCCCCAGCATTTT. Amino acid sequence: CSTRGRWDQPQHF.

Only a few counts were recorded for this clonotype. This CDR3 reads CASSVLQGAREKLFF. CDR3 nucleotide sequence: TGTGCCAGCAGTGTTCTACAGGGAGCTCGCGAAAAACTGTTTTTT. The chain is built from TRBV6-1 and TRBJ1-4, with a possible D match to TRBD1 (6 bases). With 4 bases removed from V and 8 bases from J, the gap between germline ends came to 17 bases. CDR1 is MNHNS, CDR2 SASEGT, per germline. This CDR3 is built from 15 residues.

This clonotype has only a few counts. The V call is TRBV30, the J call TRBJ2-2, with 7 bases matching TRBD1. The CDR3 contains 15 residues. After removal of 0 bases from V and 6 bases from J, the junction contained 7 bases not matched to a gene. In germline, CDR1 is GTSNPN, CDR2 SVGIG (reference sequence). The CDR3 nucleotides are TGTGCCTGGAGTGTAACAGGGGTTGGTTCCGGGGAGCTGTTTTTT. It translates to CAWSVTGVGSGELFF.

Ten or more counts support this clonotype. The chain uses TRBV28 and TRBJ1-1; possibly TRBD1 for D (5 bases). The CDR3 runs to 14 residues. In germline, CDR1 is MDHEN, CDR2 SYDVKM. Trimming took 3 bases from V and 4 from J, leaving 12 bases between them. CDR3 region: CASSFIDRSTEAFF. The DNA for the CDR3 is TGTGCCAGCAGTTTCATAGACAGATCCACTGAAGCTTTCTTT.

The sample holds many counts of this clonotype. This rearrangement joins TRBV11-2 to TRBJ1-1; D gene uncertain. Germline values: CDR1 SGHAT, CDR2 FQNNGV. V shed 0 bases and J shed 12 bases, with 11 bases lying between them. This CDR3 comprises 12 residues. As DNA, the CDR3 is TGTGCCAGCAGCTTAGATCCGGGTTCGACTTTCTTT. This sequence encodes CASSLDPGSTFF.

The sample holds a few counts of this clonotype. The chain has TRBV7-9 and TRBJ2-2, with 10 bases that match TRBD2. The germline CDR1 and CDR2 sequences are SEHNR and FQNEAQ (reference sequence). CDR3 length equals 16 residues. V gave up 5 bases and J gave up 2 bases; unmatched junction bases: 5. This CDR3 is CASSPVLAGNTGELFF. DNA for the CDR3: TGTGCCAGCAGCCCCGTACTAGCGGGAAACACCGGGGAGCTGTTTTTT.

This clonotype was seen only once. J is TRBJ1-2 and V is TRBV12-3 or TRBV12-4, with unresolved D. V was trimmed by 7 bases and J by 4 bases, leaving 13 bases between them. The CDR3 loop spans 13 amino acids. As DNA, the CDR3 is TGTGCCAGCACTAAGGACTGGGGCTATGGCTACACCTTC. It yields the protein CASTKDWGYGYTF.

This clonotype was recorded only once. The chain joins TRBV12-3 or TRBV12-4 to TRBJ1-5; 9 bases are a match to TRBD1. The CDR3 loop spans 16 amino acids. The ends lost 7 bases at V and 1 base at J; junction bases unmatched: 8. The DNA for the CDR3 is TGTGCCAGCACCCGACAGGGGGACGGGAGCAATCAGCCCCAGCATTTT. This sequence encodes CASTRQGDGSNQPQHF.

This chain's CDR3 is CASSQTGAGTGELFF. The CDR3 DNA sequence: TGTGCCAGCAGCCAGACAGGGGCCGGCACCGGGGAGCTGTTTTTT. This chain connects TRBV7-9 to TRBJ2-2; 8 nucleotides align to TRBD1. The CDR3 covers 15 residues. Losses at the gene ends were 5 bases for V and 4 bases for J; bases not matched to a gene: 6. The germline V gene has CDR1 SEHNR and CDR2 FQNEAQ (reference sequence).